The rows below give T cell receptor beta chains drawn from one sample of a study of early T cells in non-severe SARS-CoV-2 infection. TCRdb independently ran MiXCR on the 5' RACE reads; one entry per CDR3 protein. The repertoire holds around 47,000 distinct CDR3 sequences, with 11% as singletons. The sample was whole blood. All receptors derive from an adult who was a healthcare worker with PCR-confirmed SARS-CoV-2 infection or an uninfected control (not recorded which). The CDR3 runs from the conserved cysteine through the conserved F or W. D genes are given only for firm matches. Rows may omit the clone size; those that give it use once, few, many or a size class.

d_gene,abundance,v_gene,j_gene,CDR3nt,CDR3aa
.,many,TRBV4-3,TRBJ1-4,TGCGCCAGCAGCCAGACCCCTGCAACTAATGAAAAACTGTTTTTT,CASSQTPATNEKLFF
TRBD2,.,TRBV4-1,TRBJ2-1,TGCGCCAGCAGCCAAGGACTAGCGGTCAGCTCCTACAATGAGCAGTTCTTC,CASSQGLAVSSYNEQFF
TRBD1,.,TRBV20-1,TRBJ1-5,TGCAGTGCTAGCCGGGACAGGCTCGATCAGCCCCAGCATTTT,CSASRDRLDQPQHF
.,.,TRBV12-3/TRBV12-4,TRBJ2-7,TGTGCCAGCAATCGTTCTCACGAGCAGTACTTC,CASNRSHEQYF
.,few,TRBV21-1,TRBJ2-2,TGTGCCAGCAGCAAAGATTCGGGGGCCACCGGGGAGCTGTTTTTT,CASSKDSGATGELFF
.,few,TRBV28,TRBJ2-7,TGTGCCAGCAGTTTTGAACAAAACTCCTACGAGCAGTACTTC,CASSFEQNSYEQYF
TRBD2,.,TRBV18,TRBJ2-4,TGTGCCAGCTCACCAACTAGCGGAGCCAAAAACATTCAGTACTTC,CASSPTSGAKNIQYF
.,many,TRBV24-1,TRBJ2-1,TGTGCCACCAGTGATTGGGGGGGCGTAGATGAGCAGTTCTTC,CATSDWGGVDEQFF
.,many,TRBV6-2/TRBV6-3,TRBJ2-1,TGTGCCAGCAGTCGTCGACGGGATCACAATGAGCAGTTCTTC,CASSRRRDHNEQFF
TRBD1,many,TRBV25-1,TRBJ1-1,TGTGCCAGCAGTGCCCGGACAGGGGTACCTGAAGCTTTCTTT,CASSARTGVPEAFF
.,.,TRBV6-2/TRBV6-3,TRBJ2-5,TGTGCCAGCAGTTACTCCCCCGGGGCCCAGTACTTC,CASSYSPGAQYF
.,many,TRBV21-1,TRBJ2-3,TGTGCCAGCAGTAAAGCTCGCGGGTGGAACCTCACAGATACGCAGTATTTT,CASSKARGWNLTDTQYF
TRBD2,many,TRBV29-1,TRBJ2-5,TGCAGCGTTGTGGGACTAGCGGGAGGATTGGAGACCCAGTACTTC,CSVVGLAGGLETQYF
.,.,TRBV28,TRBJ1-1,TGTGCCAGCAGTTTATCCACTGAAGCTTTCTTT,CASSLSTEAFF
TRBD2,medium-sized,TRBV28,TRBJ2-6,TGTGCCAGCAGTCCTCCCCTAACGGGAGGGCGAGGGGCCAACGTCCTGACTTTC,CASSPPLTGGRGANVLTF
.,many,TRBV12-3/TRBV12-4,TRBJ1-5,TGTGCCAGCAGGGAAAGCTATTTGAGCAATCAGCCCCAGCATTTT,CASRESYLSNQPQHF
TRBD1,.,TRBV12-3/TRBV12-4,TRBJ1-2,TGTGCCAGCAGTTTAACAGGGGGTAGTGGCTACACCTTC,CASSLTGGSGYTF
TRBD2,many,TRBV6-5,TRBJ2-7,TGTGCCAGCAGTTATAGCGGGAGCGTCTACGAGCAGTACTTC,CASSYSGSVYEQYF
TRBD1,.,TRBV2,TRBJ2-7,TGTGCCAGCAGTCCGACAGGGAAGCAGTACTTC,CASSPTGKQYF
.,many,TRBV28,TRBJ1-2,TGTGCCAGCAGGTTACAGAACTATGGCTACACCTTC,CASRLQNYGYTF
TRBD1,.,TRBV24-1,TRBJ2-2,TGTGCCACCAGTGACCCTTGGACAGGGCGAGCCGGGGAGCTGTTTTTT,CATSDPWTGRAGELFF
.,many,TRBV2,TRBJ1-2,TGTGCCAGCAGGGAAGGGGCCTTAGCTAACTATGGCTACACCTTC,CASREGALANYGYTF
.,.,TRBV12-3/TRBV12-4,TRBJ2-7,TGTGCCAGCAGCACGCTGCCGGGGGTCGAGCAGTACTTC,CASSTLPGVEQYF
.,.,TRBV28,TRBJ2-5,TGTGCCAGCGGGTACTGGGAAACAGGGAAAGAGACCCAGTACTTC,CASGYWETGKETQYF
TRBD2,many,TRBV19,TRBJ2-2,TGTGCCAGTAGACCCTTCGAGCGGGAGTTTCCGGGGGAGCTGTTTTTT,CASRPFEREFPGELFF
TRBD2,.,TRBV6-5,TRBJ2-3,TGTGCCAGCAGGAGTCTAGCGGGACACACAGATACGCAGTATTTT,CASRSLAGHTDTQYF
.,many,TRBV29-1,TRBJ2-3,TGCAGCGTTGAAGAGATTAGTGCAGATACGCAGTATTTT,CSVEEISADTQYF
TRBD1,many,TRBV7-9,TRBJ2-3,TGTGCCAGCAGTCGAGGCCCAGGGGGTCATACAGATACGCAGTATTTT,CASSRGPGGHTDTQYF
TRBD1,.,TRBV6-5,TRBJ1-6,TGTGCCAGCAGCCACGACAGGGAAAAGTCCTATAATTCACCCCTCCACTTT,CASSHDREKSYNSPLHF
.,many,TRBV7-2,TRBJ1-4,TGTGCCAGCAGCTTAGCGGCCCTACTCGCCCCTTGGGGAGAAAAACTGTTTTTT,CASSLAALLAPWGEKLFF
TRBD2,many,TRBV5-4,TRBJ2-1,TGTGCCAGCAGCTATGGACTAGCGGGAGTCGATGAGCAGTTCTTC,CASSYGLAGVDEQFF
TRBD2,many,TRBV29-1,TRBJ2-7,TGCAGCGTTGCTGGTTCAGTCGGGAGCGGGATCGAGCAGTACTTC,CSVAGSVGSGIEQYF
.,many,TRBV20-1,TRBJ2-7,TGCAGTGCTAGCCCTGCGGGGTTTTCCTACGAGCAGTACTTC,CSASPAGFSYEQYF
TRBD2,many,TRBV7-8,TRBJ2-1,TGTGCCAGCAGCTTAGTGGGACTAGCGGGGTACAATGAGCAGTTCTTC,CASSLVGLAGYNEQFF
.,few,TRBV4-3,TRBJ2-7,TGCGCCAGCAGCCGAGGAGGGCTCTACGAGCAGTACTTC,CASSRGGLYEQYF
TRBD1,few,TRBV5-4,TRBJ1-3,TGTGCCAGCAGCTTACAGGGGGCAGCTGGAAACACCATATATTTT,CASSLQGAAGNTIYF
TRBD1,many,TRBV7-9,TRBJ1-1,TGTGCCAGCAGCCCACAGGGGTCCACTGAAGCTTTCTTT,CASSPQGSTEAFF
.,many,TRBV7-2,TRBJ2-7,TGTGCCAGCAGCTTGGTGGCCTACGAGCAGTACTTC,CASSLVAYEQYF
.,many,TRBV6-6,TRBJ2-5,TGTGCCAGCAGTTACGGGCAGAGTAAGGAGACCCAGTACTTC,CASSYGQSKETQYF
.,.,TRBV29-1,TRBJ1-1,TGCAGCGTTGAAAAGAACACTGAAGCTTTCTTT,CSVEKNTEAFF
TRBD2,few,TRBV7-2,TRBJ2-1,TGTGCCAGCAGGAGCGGGAGGGCCTCCTACAATGAGCAGTTCTTC,CASRSGRASYNEQFF
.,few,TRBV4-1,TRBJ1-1,TGCGCCAGCAGCCAGGGTATTGAAGCTTTCTTT,CASSQGIEAFF
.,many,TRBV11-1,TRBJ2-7,TGTGCCAGCAGCAGACGACGAGGTTTGGCCTCGGACGAGCAGTACTTC,CASSRRRGLASDEQYF
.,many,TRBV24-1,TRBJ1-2,TGTGCCACCAGTGATTACCGCCGGGACGGTTCCTATGGCTACACCTTC,CATSDYRRDGSYGYTF
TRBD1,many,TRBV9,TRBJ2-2,TGTGCCAGCAACCCACAGGGGGCGAACACCGGGGAGCTGTTTTTT,CASNPQGANTGELFF
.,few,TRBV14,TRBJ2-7,TGTGCCAGCAGCCAAGAGAGGGGGACTCATACCTACGAGCAGTACTTC,CASSQERGTHTYEQYF